This T cell receptor (beta chain) was retrieved from a study of blood T cells in healthy people across ages. Notes on the study in general: Older age went with lower TCR beta diversity per million T cells, in a roughly linear way.

This clonotype came up a few times. The antigen is not known. PCR was performed a second time for roughly 7 to 11 cycles using a sample-barcoded 5' primer and a J-beta primer mix. TCRdb reprocessed the 5' RACE reads with MiXCR, giving one entry per CDR3 protein. In the table there are fewer than 1,200,000 distinct CDR3 sequences, approximately 25% of which are singletons. In germline, CDR1 is SQVTM, CDR2 ANQGSEA. Trimming removed 5 bases from V and 6 bases from J, with 11 bases in between. The CDR3 length is 11 residues. Total RNA was extracted at no less than 6 micrograms per sample. The same sample was also studied in work on T cells of mothers and their children. From that report: A few healthy Caucasian mothers, along with their six children, were the donors.

The sequence derives from a girl aged 2-9 years in good health. Sequenced material: blood. This chain connects TRBV29-1 to TRBJ2-7, with D perhaps matching TRBD2 (5 bases). This CDR3 reads CSVIEGVEQYF. The CDR3 DNA is TGCAGCGTTATAGAGGGTGTCGAGCAGTACTTC.